This T cell receptor (beta chain) was observed in a study of blood T cell repertoires in COVID-19 (dated by TCRdb to 2020 to 2021). For context, the study as a whole: Collaborator samples came from the United States, Italy and Spain and covered acute and convalescent phases of COVID-19. The material from the prospective study consisted of cDNA or gDNA derived from T cells, B-cell-depleted T cells, or PBMCs. The dataset comprised deeply sampled blood TCRbeta repertoires from subjects exposed to, actively infected with, or recovered from COVID-19. The repertoires were released in a freely available public database intended as a resource for research on the immune response to SARS-CoV-2. Samples came from the ongoing ImmuneRACE study (first 160 participants) plus 1,254 subjects from 6 global collaborators. The sample metadata nearly always contained a de-identified subject ID, COVID-19 status, age in years and sex. Where HLA class I and class II types were available, the types were taken from metadata supplied by the sample provider, not from assay-based typing. General findings and caveats noted by the study authors: The amount of clinical and demographic metadata varied by source and participant and was provided uncurated.

The immunoSEQ Assay, a bias-controlled multiplex PCR, was used to amplify TCRbeta CDR3 regions from genomic DNA. Under the source paper's analysis protocol: Within the assay, amplification of reference gene primers was used to estimate how many nucleated cells each sample contained. Sequence reads were collapsed and filtered to measure the absolute abundance of every unique TCRbeta CDR3 rearrangement. For each sample, productive Simpson clonality was calculated as the square root of Simpson's diversity index over productive rearrangements. Sourced from immuneACCESS, this table was stored by TCRdb with only in-frame sequences that have V and J called. A share of the clones is absent; for the studies checked, an unresolved V gene accounts for under half, and the remainder has no known explanation. V and J calls and clone size are those listed in that table; D and trimming were worked out from the DNA. The sample yields about 74,000 clones; 90% were counted once. The ten most abundant clones make up 1.4% to 1.5% of the sample.

In its sample, this clone was seen a few times. Its antigen is unknown. No much larger clonotype is one base removed from it; base qualities were not supplied. Including the terminal cysteine and phenylalanine, the CDR3 comprises 13 residues. Left in the record is the CDR3 DNA by itself, 39 bases read in frame from the first base. V is cut back by 7 bases and J by 11 bases, with 13 bases in the junction unmatched. Whole blood was collected in K2EDTA tubes by collaborating institutions according to the institutions' own protocols. For TCRbeta analysis, collaborator samples were shipped as frozen whole blood, as isolated PBMCs, or as DNA extracted from either sample type.

The sequencing input was peripheral blood. The receptor's source is a man aged 45 to 65 with acute or convalescent COVID-19. Recombination joined TRBV12-3 or TRBV12-4 with TRBJ1-1; TRBD1 fits 7 bases in the junction. CDR3 loop: CASNIDREVVAFF. The nucleotide sequence reads TGTGCCAGCAACATCGACAGGGAAGTTGTGGCTTTCTTT.